The 32 T cell receptor beta chains below were found in one sample sequenced in a study of T-cell reconstitution after alpha-beta-depleted transplantation in children (dated by TCRdb to 2016 to 2017). The method was PCR. Sequenced on an Illumina HiSeq 2500. Molecular barcoding was employed in the preparation of TCR libraries, with unique molecular identifiers being used to normalize TCRbeta repertoire quantification. The public reads were quality trimmed at Q25 with fastp and then assembled into clones with MiXCR by TCRdb, keeping productive beta chains. Rows with one shared CDR3 protein collapse into an entry with the most common genes and DNA. The table for this sample lists hundreds of thousands of distinct CDR3 sequences; about an eighth of them were counted only once. The top ten clonotypes cover roughly 0.84% of the sample. The sample's treatment or condition label, decoded: allogeneic hematopoietic cell transplantation with graft depleted of TCRalphabeta T cells and CD19 B cells.

This sample comprised PBMCs, obtained before TCRalphabeta/CD19-depleted stem cell transplant. These receptors originate from a girl aged 2-10 years with congenital amegakaryocytic thrombocytopenia, due to receive a stem cell transplant.

This clonotype was picked up many times. V and J are TRBV18 and TRBJ2-7; 7 bases map to TRBD2. CDR1 is KGHSH and CDR2 is LQKENI in the germline V gene. The CDR3 is 13 amino acids. Trimming at V came to 3 bases and at J to 5 bases, leaving 4 bases not matched to a gene. CDR3: CASSPGRGDEQYF. In DNA form, the CDR3 reads TGTGCCAGCTCACCGGGGAGGGGTGACGAGCAGTACTTC.

This clonotype was observed at least ten times. The chain combines TRBV29-1 with TRBJ2-1; TRBD1 might be the D (6 bases). Looked up from germline, CDR1 is SQVTM and CDR2 is ANQGSEA. The V end was cut by 1 base, the J end by 6 bases, with 16 bases between. The CDR3 is 15 amino acids. This CDR3 is CSVEVWGTRGNEQFF. CDR3 bases: TGCAGCGTTGAAGTCTGGGGGACCAGGGGCAATGAGCAGTTCTTC.

This clonotype has a handful of counts. The V gene is TRBV12-3 or TRBV12-4, the J gene TRBJ1-2; D remains unclear. The CDR3 covers 12 residues. The V end lost 5 bases, the J end lost 7 bases, and 11 bases lay between the germline ends. CDR3 amino acids: CASSPGPIGYTF. As DNA, the CDR3 is TGTGCCAGCAGTCCCGGACCGATTGGCTACACCTTC.

In this sample, this clonotype turned up many times. In DNA form, the CDR3 reads TGTGCCAGCCAGCCGGGACAGTGGCTGGGGGAGCAGTACTTC. This encodes CASQPGQWLGEQYF. The V gene is TRBV19, the J gene TRBJ2-7, with 7 bases fitting TRBD1. The V gene end was trimmed by 9 bases and the J gene end by 7 bases; junction bases not matched to a gene: 15. This CDR3 is built from 14 residues. Per the germline V gene, CDR1 is LNHDA and CDR2 is SQIVND (reference sequence).

This clonotype was seen repeatedly, ten times or more. The chain is built from TRBV29-1 and TRBJ2-1; D remains unclear. The CDR3 spans 8 residues. Germline V gene lookup returns CDR1 SQVTM and CDR2 ANQGSEA. The V and J ends lost 7 bases and 14 bases respectively, with 9 bases between them. In nucleotides, the CDR3 is TGCAGCGCCCCCCCGGAGTTCTTC. Protein: CSAPPEFF.

This clonotype has only a few counts. The chain employs TRBV20-1 and TRBJ2-7; D remains unclear. Deletions cut 6 bases from V and 4 bases from J, with 10 bases between. This CDR3 comprises 11 residues. The germline V gene has CDR1 DFQATT and CDR2 SNEGSKA (reference sequence). In DNA form, the CDR3 reads TGCAGTGCCCCTACAGCGTACGAGCAGTACTTC. Encoded protein: CSAPTAYEQYF.

The sample holds many counts of this clonotype. V is TRBV20-1 and J is TRBJ1-6; D might be TRBD1 (6 bases). The length of the CDR3 is 13 residues. Germline V gene data show CDR1 as DFQATT and CDR2 as SNEGSKA (reference sequence). The germline V and J ends were trimmed by 4 bases and 7 bases, with 11 bases remaining between them. This chain's CDR3 is CSANRGENSPLHF. In nucleotides, the CDR3 is TGCAGTGCTAATAGGGGGGAGAATTCACCCCTCCACTTT.

This chain uses TRBV27 with TRBJ2-7; 7 bases match TRBD2. V shed 5 bases, J shed 3 bases, and the junction held 10 bases outside the gene matches. CDR1 and CDR2 from the germline V gene are MNHEY and SMNVEV (reference sequence). The CDR3 runs 15 residues. CDR3 region: CASSIRLAANYEQYF. The CDR3 nucleotides are TGTGCCAGCAGTATACGACTAGCTGCTAACTACGAGCAGTACTTC.

This chain joins TRBV20-1 and TRBJ2-3; 12 positions match TRBD2. The CDR3 length is 14 residues. The ends lost 6 bases at V and 2 bases at J; junction bases unmatched: 3. CDR1 DFQATT and CDR2 SNEGSKA come from the germline V gene (reference sequence). CDR3 DNA sequence: TGCAGTGCCGGACTAGCGGGGAACACAGATACGCAGTATTTT. It encodes CSAGLAGNTDTQYF.

The rearrangement joins TRBV5-1 to TRBJ2-2, with D possibly being TRBD1 or TRBD2 (5 bases each). V lost 5 bases, J lost 7 bases, and 9 bases lay in between. The V gene's germline CDR1 is SGHRS and CDR2 YFSETQ. There are 12 residues in the CDR3. CDR3 sequence (DNA): TGCGCCAGCAGGGGACGTCGCGGGGAGCTGTTTTTT. Translation: CASRGRRGELFF.

This clonotype was picked up many times. The rearrangement links TRBV29-1 to TRBJ2-5; D is ambiguous. In germline, CDR1 is SQVTM, CDR2 ANQGSEA. With 5 bases removed from V and 3 bases from J, the gap between germline ends came to 10 bases. The CDR3 consists of 12 residues. CDR3 sequence: CSVLGWEETQYF. In DNA form, the CDR3 reads TGCAGCGTTCTGGGTTGGGAAGAGACCCAGTACTTC.

Remarks on this clonotype: This could be a read error, since a much larger clone is one nucleotide away. The conserved closing phenylalanine or tryptophan is absent in this CDR3, likely reflecting a read error. This chain joins TRBV27 and TRBJ2-1; perhaps TRBD2 as D (5 bases). Germline loops: CDR1 MNHEY, CDR2 SMNVEV (reference sequence). V dropped 6 bases and J dropped 5 bases, with 20 bases sitting between them. The CDR3 is 16 residues long. The CDR3 coding sequence is TGTGCCAGCAGCCCCCACGGGGTACAGTCCCACAATGAGCAGTTCTGC. The encoded protein is CASSPHGVQSHNEQFC.

The rearrangement links TRBV11-1 to TRBJ2-6, with 7 bases that match TRBD1. The CDR3 contains 20 residues. CDR1 SGHAT and CDR2 FQDESV come from the germline V gene (reference sequence). With V trimmed by 5 bases and J by 0 bases, 16 bases remained unmatched. DNA for the CDR3: TGTGCCAGCAGCCCCCGATTATTTGGACAGGACATCTCTGGGGCCAACGTCCTGACTTTC. Encoded protein: CASSPRLFGQDISGANVLTF.

This clonotype was detected ten times or more. V gene TRBV5-1 combines with J gene TRBJ2-7; D ambiguous. The CDR3 has 14 amino acids. The germline V gene encodes CDR1 SGHRS and CDR2 YFSETQ. The V end was cut by 4 bases, the J end by 0 bases, with 11 bases between. The CDR3 DNA reads as TGCGCCAGCAGCCGGACGGATAGCTCCTACGAGCAGTACTTC. Its translation: CASSRTDSSYEQYF.

In the case of this clonotype: Since no conserved phenylalanine or tryptophan closes the CDR3, a read error is the likely cause. The rearrangement uses TRBV5-1 and TRBJ2-1; no firm D call. Germline loops: CDR1 SGHRS, CDR2 YFSETQ. CDR3 length equals 15 residues. With 3 bases removed from V and 6 bases from J, the gap between germline ends came to 16 bases. The CDR3 DNA sequence: TGCGCCAGCAGCTCCCGTTTAGCCCCGGCCAATGAGCAGTTCATC. This gives the protein CASSSRLAPANEQFI.

This clonotype was seen at least ten times. The V call is TRBV5-1, the J call TRBJ2-5; D is perhaps TRBD1 (6 bases). The V end was cut by 4 bases, the J end by 3 bases, with 16 bases between. Germline V CDR1 and CDR2: SGHRS, YFSETQ. The CDR3 loop spans 15 amino acids. CDR3 nucleotides: TGCGCCAGCAGCCGTAACACAGGGACCGAAGAGACCCAGTACTTC. This codes for CASSRNTGTEETQYF.

In its sample, this clonotype was seen a few times. The chain combines TRBV11-1 with TRBJ2-1, with a weak D call TRBD2 (7 bases). CDR3 length equals 18 residues. Trimming pared 5 bases from V and 3 bases from J, leaving 23 bases between. Germline values: CDR1 SGHAT, CDR2 FQDESV (reference sequence). The CDR3 loop reads CASSPWGSRGAYYNEQFF. In DNA form, the CDR3 reads TGTGCCAGCAGCCCCTGGGGTAGTCGGGGGGCCTACTACAATGAGCAGTTCTTC.

This clonotype came up many times. The J gene is TRBJ2-3, the V gene TRBV20-1, with 11 bases aligning to TRBD2. Germline V gives CDR1 DFQATT, CDR2 SNEGSKA (reference sequence). The CDR3 is made up of 16 amino acids. Losses at the gene ends were 3 bases for V and 6 bases for J; bases not matched to a gene: 11. The CDR3, as DNA: TGCAGTGCTAGGGCTACTAGCGGGAGTTTGTTTGATACGCAGTATTTT. It specifies CSARATSGSLFDTQYF.

As concerns this clonotype: The germline gene is not matched at one end of the junction; a read error may be the cause. The chain has TRBV7-9 and TRBJ2-7; D not certain. CDR3 length: 9 amino acids. Germline V gene data show CDR1 as SEHNR and CDR2 as FQNEAQ (reference sequence). In DNA, the CDR3 is TGTGCCAGCAGCCCCCTCGAGGTCTTC. Its protein product is CASSPLEVF.

The CDR3 loop reads CASSPQAGEGRYTDTQYF. The CDR3, as DNA: TGTGCCAGCAGCCCCCAAGCGGGGGAGGGCCGATACACAGATACGCAGTATTTT. V usage is TRBV11-2 and J usage is TRBJ2-3, with TRBD2 identical over 8 bases. The CDR3 runs to 18 residues. V trimming: 5 bases; J trimming: 2 bases; junction bases outside the gene matches: 15. Germline values: CDR1 SGHAT, CDR2 FQNNGV.

This clonotype was seen repeatedly, ten times or more. The chain carries TRBV6-1 and TRBJ1-1; 9 nucleotides agree with TRBD1. This CDR3 region has 15 residues. Looked up from germline, CDR1 is MNHNS and CDR2 is SASEGT. V dropped 5 bases and J dropped 5; count of bases not matched to a gene: 9. This CDR3 reads CASSSRDRVGTEAFF. The CDR3 DNA reads as TGTGCCAGCAGTAGCCGGGACAGGGTGGGGACTGAAGCTTTCTTT.

The chain carries TRBV4-1 and TRBJ2-7; tentative D call: TRBD2 (6 bases). The CDR3 extends over 14 amino acids. The V end was cut by 3 bases, the J end by 3 bases, with 12 bases between. Per the germline V gene, CDR1 is MGHRA and CDR2 is YSYEKL. The DNA for the CDR3 is TGCGCCAGCAGCCAGGTCACTAGCATCTACGAGCAGTACTTC. Its translation: CASSQVTSIYEQYF.

This clonotype was counted ten times or more. The chain carries TRBV5-1 and TRBJ2-2; TRBD2 aligns across 12 bases. Trimming at V came to 2 bases and at J to 7 bases, leaving 9 bases not matched to a gene. This CDR3 spans 17 amino acids. Germline CDR1 and CDR2: SGHRS and YFSETQ. The CDR3 protein is CASSFGWTSGTIGELFF. The CDR3, as DNA: TGCGCCAGCAGCTTTGGGTGGACTAGCGGGACTATCGGGGAGCTGTTTTTT.

In its sample, this clonotype was seen many times. The chain uses TRBV6-5 and TRBJ2-1, with 12 bases matching TRBD2. Germline CDR1 is MNHEY and CDR2 is SVGAGI. This CDR3 has 14 residues. V gave up 10 bases and J gave up 4 bases; unmatched junction bases: 5. The CDR3 DNA follows: TGTGCCACTACTAGCGGGAGGCTTTACAATGAGCAGTTCTTC. It translates to CATTSGRLYNEQFF.

This clonotype was counted between two and nine times. CDR3 region: CASSWTGGNNSPLHF. In nucleotides, the CDR3 is TGTGCCAGCAGTTGGACAGGGGGCAATAATTCACCCCTCCACTTT. V gene TRBV27 combines with J gene TRBJ1-6; 11 bases align to TRBD1. Unmatched junction bases numbered 1, after V lost 4 bases and J lost 5 bases. Germline V gene lookup returns CDR1 MNHEY and CDR2 SMNVEV (reference sequence). The CDR3 is 15 residues long.

This clonotype was seen repeatedly, ten times or more. The chain couples TRBV4-2 to TRBJ2-3; 15 bases line up with TRBD2. The CDR3 covers 18 residues. The germline gives CDR1 LGHNA, CDR2 YNFKEQ. Trimming at V came to 5 bases and at J to 1 base, leaving 7 bases not matched to a gene. The chain's CDR3 is CASSDGLAGGPGTDTQYF. The CDR3, as DNA: TGTGCCAGCAGCGATGGACTAGCGGGAGGGCCGGGCACAGATACGCAGTATTTT.

The table lists this clonotype with many counts. The gene calls are TRBV12-3 or TRBV12-4 and TRBJ2-2; D gene ambiguous. The CDR3 is made up of 13 amino acids. V gave up 3 bases and J gave up 7 bases, with 9 bases separating them. The CDR3, as DNA: TGTGCCAGCAGTTTTCTCGGTCGCGGGGAGCTGTTTTTT. It codes for CASSFLGRGELFF.

The chain carries TRBV12-3 or TRBV12-4 and TRBJ2-3, with 7 bases identical to TRBD1. V trimming: 8 bases; J trimming: 0 bases; junction bases outside the gene matches: 8. The CDR3 sequence is 15 residues long. CDR3 coding DNA: TGTGCCAGCGCCCGGGACAGACCTAGCACAGATACGCAGTATTTT. As protein: CASARDRPSTDTQYF.

This chain uses TRBV24-1 with TRBJ2-1; a possible D gene is TRBD2 (5 bases). Trimming removed 6 bases from V and 1 base from J, with 12 bases in between. The CDR3 extends over 15 amino acids. Germline CDR1 reads KGHDR; CDR2 reads SFDVKD. The CDR3 loop reads CATSPAGDSYNEQFF. CDR3 in DNA: TGTGCCACCAGTCCAGCCGGGGATTCCTACAATGAGCAGTTCTTC.

This clonotype was picked up a small number of times. The chain has TRBV20-1 and TRBJ2-1, with D possibly matching TRBD2 (5 bases). The CDR3 is 17 amino acids. Trimming removed 1 base at V and 8 bases at J, with 24 bases between. Per germline, CDR1 DFQATT and CDR2 SNEGSKA (reference sequence). This chain's CDR3 is CSARARSLYVASDEQFF. The CDR3, as DNA: TGCAGTGCTAGAGCCCGATCCCTTTACGTAGCGAGCGATGAGCAGTTCTTC.

Turning to this clonotype: A much larger clone is a single base away; this may be a read error. The chain couples TRBV20-1 to TRBJ2-3; the match to TRBD1 covers 7 bases. The CDR3 runs 14 residues. Germline loops: CDR1 DFQATT, CDR2 SNEGSKA (reference sequence). The CDR3 coding sequence is TGCAGTGCTAGAAGAGACAGGGTGACAGATATGCAGTATTTT. It yields the protein CSARRDRVTDMQYF.

The chain links TRBV10-3 to TRBJ2-2; D is unresolved. CDR3 length: 14 residues. Trimming cost V 2 bases and J 1 base, with 5 bases left between them. CDR1 is ENHRY and CDR2 is SYGVKD in the germline V gene. In nucleotides, the CDR3 is TGTGCCATCAGTGAGAGGCAGAACACCGGGGAGCTGTTTTTT. It codes for CAISERQNTGELFF.